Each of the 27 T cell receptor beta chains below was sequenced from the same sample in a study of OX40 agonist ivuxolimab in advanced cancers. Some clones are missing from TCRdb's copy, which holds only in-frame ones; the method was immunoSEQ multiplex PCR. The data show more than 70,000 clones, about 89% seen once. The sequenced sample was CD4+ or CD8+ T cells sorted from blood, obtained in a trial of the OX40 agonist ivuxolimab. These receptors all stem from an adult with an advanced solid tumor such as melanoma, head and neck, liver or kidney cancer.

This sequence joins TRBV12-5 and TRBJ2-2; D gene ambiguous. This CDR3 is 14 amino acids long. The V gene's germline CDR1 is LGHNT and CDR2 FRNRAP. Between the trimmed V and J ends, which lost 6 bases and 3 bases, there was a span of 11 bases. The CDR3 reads CASGQRNYTGELFF. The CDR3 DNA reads TGTGCTAGTGGACAGAGGAATTACACCGGGGAGCTGTTTTTT.

Here the CDR3 reads CASSLNSQGRPEQYF. CDR3 nucleotides: TGTGCCAGCAGCTTAAACTCACAGGGCAGACCCGAGCAGTACTTC. V is TRBV5-5 and J is TRBJ2-7; a possible D gene is TRBD1 (6 bases). Germline V gene data show CDR1 as SGHKS and CDR2 as YYEKEE (reference sequence). This CDR3 is 15 amino acids long. V gave up 2 bases and J gave up 6 bases, with 18 bases separating them.

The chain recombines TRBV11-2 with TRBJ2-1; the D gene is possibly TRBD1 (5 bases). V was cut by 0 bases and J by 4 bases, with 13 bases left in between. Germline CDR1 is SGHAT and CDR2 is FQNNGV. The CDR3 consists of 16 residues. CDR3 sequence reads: CASSLEITGSYNEQFF. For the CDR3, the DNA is TGTGCCAGCAGCTTAGAAATTACAGGATCTTACAATGAGCAGTTCTTC.

CDR3 region: CASSWQAGETQYF. CDR3 coding DNA: TGTGCCAGCAGTTGGCAGGCTGGAGAGACCCAGTACTTC. The V gene is TRBV6-4, the J gene TRBJ2-5; D ambiguous. Trimming removed 5 bases from V and 4 bases from J, with 11 bases in between. The CDR3 sequence is 13 residues long. Germline V CDR1 and CDR2: MRHNA, SNTAGT.

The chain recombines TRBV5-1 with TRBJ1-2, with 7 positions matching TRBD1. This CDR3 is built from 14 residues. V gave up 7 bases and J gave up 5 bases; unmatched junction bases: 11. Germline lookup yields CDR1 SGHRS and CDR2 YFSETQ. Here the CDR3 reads CASDPGGTVYGYTF. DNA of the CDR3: TGCGCCAGCGACCCAGGCGGGACAGTTTATGGCTACACCTTC.

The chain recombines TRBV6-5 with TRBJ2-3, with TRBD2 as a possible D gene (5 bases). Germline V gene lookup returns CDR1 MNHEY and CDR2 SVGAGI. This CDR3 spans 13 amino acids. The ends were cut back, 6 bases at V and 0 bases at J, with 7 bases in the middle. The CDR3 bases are TGTGCCAGCAGGAGGACTAGCACAGATACGCAGTATTTT. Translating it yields CASRRTSTDTQYF.

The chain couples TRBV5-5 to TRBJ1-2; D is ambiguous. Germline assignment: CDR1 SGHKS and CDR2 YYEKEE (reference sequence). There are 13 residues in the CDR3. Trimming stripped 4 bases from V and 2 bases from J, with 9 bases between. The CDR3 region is CASSEAENYGYTF. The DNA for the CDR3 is TGTGCCAGCAGCGAGGCAGAAAACTATGGCTACACCTTC. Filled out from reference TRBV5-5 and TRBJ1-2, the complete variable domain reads DAGVTQSPTHLIKTRGQQVTLRCSPISGHKSVSWYQQVLGQGPQFIFQYYEKEERGRGNFPDRFSARQFPNYSSELNVNALLLGDSALYLCASSEAENYGYTFGSGTRLTVV.

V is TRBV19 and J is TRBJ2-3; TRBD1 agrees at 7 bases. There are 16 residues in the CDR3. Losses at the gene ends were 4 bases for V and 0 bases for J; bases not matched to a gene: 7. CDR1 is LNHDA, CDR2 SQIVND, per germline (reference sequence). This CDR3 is CASSRRGTASTDTQYF. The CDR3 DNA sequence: TGTGCCAGTAGTAGGAGAGGGACAGCGAGCACAGATACGCAGTATTTT.

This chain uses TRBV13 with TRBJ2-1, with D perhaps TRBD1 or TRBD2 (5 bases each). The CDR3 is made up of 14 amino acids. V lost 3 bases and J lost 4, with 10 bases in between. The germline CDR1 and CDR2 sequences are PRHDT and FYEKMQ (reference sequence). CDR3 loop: CASSLRDGYNEQFF. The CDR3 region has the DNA TGTGCCAGCAGCTTGAGGGACGGGTACAATGAGCAGTTCTTC.

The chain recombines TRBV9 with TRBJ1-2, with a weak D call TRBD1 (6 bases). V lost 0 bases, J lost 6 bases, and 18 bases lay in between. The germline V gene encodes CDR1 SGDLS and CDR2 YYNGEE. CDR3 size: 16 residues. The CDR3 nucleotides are TGTGCCAGCAGCGTAGCGACGCGAGGGGGGAGGGATGGCTACACCTTC. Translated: CASSVATRGGRDGYTF.

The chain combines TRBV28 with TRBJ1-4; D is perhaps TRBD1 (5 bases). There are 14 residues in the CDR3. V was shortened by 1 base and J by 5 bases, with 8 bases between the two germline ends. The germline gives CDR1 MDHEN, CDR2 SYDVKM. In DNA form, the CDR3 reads TGTGCCAGCAGTTTATTGGGGGGGAATGAAAAACTGTTTTTT. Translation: CASSLLGGNEKLFF.

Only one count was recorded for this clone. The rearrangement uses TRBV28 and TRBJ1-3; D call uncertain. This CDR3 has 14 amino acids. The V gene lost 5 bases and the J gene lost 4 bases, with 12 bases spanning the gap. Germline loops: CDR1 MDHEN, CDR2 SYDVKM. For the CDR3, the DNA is TGTGCCAGCAGTCTGGCGGCGGCGGGAAACACCATATATTTT. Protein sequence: CASSLAAAGNTIYF.

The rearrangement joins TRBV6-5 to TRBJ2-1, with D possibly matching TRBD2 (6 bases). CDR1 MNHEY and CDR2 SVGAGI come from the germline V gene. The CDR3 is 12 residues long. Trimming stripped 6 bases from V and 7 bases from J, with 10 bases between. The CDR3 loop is CASSRGGNEQFF. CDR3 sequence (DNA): TGTGCCAGCAGCCGCGGAGGGAATGAGCAGTTCTTC.

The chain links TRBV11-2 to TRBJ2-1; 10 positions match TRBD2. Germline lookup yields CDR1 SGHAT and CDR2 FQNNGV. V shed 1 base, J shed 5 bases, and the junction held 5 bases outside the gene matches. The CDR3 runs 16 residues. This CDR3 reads CASSLGWLAGDNEQFF. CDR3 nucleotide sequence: TGTGCCAGCAGCTTAGGGTGGCTAGCGGGAGACAATGAGCAGTTCTTC. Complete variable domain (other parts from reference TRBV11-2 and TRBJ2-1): EAGVAQSPRYKIIEKRQSVAFWCNPISGHATLYWYQQILGQGPKLLIQFQNNGVVDDSQLPKDRFSAERLKGVDSTLKIQPAKLEDSAVYLCASSLGWLAGDNEQFFGPGTRLTVL.

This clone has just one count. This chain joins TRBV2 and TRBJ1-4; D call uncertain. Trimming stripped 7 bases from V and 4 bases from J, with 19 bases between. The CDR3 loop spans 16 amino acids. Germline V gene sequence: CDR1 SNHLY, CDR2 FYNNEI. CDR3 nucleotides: TGTGCCAGCAAACGACTCGAAGGGTCCTTTAATGAAAAACTGTTTTTT. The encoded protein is CASKRLEGSFNEKLFF.

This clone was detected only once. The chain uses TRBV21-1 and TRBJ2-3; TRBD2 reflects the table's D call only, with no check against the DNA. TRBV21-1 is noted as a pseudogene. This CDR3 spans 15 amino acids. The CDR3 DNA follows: TGTGCCAGCAGCCCCGGCGGGACGATAACAGATACGCAGTATTTT. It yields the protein CASSPGGTITDTQYF.

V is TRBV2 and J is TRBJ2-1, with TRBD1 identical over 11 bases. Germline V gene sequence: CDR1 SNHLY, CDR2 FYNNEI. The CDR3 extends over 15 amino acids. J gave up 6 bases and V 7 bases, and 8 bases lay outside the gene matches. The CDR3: CASTGRDRGGNEQFF. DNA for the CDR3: TGTGCCAGCACCGGTAGGGACAGGGGGGGCAATGAGCAGTTCTTC.

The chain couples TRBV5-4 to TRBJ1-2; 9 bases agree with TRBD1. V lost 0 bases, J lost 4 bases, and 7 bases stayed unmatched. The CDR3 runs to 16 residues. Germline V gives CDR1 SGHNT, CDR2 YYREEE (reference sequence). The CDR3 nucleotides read TGTGCCAGCAGCTTGGCGGGAGGACAGGGGACCTATGGCTACACCTTC. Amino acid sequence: CASSLAGGQGTYGYTF.

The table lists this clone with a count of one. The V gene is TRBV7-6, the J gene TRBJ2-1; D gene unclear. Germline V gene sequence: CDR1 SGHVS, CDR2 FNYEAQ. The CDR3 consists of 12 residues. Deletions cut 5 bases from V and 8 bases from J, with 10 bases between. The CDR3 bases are TGTGCCAGCAGCCATACCCTCCATGAGCAGTTCTTC. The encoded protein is CASSHTLHEQFF.

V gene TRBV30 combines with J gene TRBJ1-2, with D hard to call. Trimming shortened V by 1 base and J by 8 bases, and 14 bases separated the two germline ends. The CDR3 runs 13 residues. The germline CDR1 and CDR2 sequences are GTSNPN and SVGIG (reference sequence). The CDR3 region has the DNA TGTGCCTGGAGTGGAGTGGCGACGGGGGGCTACACCTTC. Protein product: CAWSGVATGGYTF.

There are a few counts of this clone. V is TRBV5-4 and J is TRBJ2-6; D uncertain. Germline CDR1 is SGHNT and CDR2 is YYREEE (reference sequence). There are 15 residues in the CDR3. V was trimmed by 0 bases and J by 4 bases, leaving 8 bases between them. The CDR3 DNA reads TGTGCCAGCAGCTTGGTCGCTGCCGGGGCCAACGTCCTGACTTTC. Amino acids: CASSLVAAGANVLTF.

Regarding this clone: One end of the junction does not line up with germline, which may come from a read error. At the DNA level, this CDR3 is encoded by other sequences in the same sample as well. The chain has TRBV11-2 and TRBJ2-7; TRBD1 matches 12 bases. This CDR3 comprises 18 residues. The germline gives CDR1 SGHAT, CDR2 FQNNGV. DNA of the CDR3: TGCGCCAGCAGCCGAACCTCTGGGACAGGGGGCCTACATTACGAGCAGTACTTC. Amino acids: CASSRTSGTGGLHYEQYF.

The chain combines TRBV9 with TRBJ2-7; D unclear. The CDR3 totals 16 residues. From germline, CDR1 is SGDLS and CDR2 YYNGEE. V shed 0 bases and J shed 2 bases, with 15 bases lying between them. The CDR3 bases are TGTGCCAGCAGCGTAGCTTCAGGCCTTCTAACCTACGAGCAGTACTTC. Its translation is CASSVASGLLTYEQYF.

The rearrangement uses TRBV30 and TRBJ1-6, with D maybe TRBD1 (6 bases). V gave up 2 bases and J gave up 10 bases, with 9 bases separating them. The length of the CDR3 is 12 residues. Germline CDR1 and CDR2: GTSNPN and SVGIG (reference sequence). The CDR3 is CAWSSQGSPLHF. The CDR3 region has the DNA TGTGCCTGGAGTTCGCAGGGGTCACCCCTCCACTTT.

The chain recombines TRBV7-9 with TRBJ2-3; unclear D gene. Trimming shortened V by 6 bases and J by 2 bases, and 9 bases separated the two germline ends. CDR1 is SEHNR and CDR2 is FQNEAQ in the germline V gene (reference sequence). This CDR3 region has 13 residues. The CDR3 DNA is TGTGCCAGCAGTAACTCCTACACAGATACGCAGTATTTT. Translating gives CASSNSYTDTQYF.

CDR3 sequence: CASSVLSTGAGETQYF. CDR3 bases: TGTGCCAGTAGTGTCTTATCGACAGGGGCGGGAGAGACCCAGTACTTC. This chain uses TRBV19 with TRBJ2-5; 8 bases agree with TRBD1. Germline lookup yields CDR1 LNHDA and CDR2 SQIVND (reference sequence). The trim removed 5 bases at V and 4 bases at J, leaving 12 bases unmatched. This CDR3 has 16 residues. Supplemented by reference TRBV19 and TRBJ2-5, the full variable domain reads DGGITQSPKYLFRKEGQNVTLSCEQNLNHDAMYWYRQDPGQGLRLIYYSQIVNDFQKGDIAEGYSVSREKKESFPLTVTSAQKNPTAFYLCASSVLSTGAGETQYFGPGTRLLVL.

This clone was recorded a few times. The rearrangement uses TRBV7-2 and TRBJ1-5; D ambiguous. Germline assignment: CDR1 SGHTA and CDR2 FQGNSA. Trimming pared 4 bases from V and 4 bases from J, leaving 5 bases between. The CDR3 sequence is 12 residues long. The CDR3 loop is CASSSMNQPQHF. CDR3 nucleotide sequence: TGTGCCAGCAGCTCCATGAATCAGCCCCAGCATTTT. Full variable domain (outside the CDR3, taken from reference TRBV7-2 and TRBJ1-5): GAGVSQSPSNKVTEKGKDVELRCDPISGHTALYWYRQSLGQGLEFLIYFQGNSAPDKSGLPSDRFSAERTGGSVSTLTIQRTQQEDSAVYLCASSSMNQPQHFGDGTRLSIL.